This TCR beta chain was identified during a study of memory CD4+ T cells and cytomegalovirus serostatus. After removal of 3 bases from V and 2 bases from J, the junction contained 10 bases not matched to a gene. Looked up from germline, CDR1 is SEHNR and CDR2 is FQNEAQ (reference sequence). The CDR3 extends over 17 amino acids. In the original analysis: After removing out-of-frame reads, approximately 2 million distinct TCRbeta sequences remained. The protocol was immunoSEQ multiplex PCR, while the TCRdb copy is restricted to in-frame clones and leaves out a portion. V and J calls and clone size come straight from that table; D and trimming were deduced from the DNA. The data hold some 60,000 clones, with roughly 77% observed a single time. Single viable CD3+CD4+CD8-CD45RO+ cells were sorted as the memory CD4+ T cells. Donors' CMV status reflects serum IgG against pp150, pp28, p38, p52. After thawing, CD4+ T cells were positively selected.

Whole-study results and caveats: Suggested: most of the CMV-linked TCR signature lies in CD4+ memory cells.

About this clone itself: Its antigen is unknown.

The chain recombines TRBV7-9 with TRBJ2-7, with 10 bases that match TRBD2. The TCR was taken from an adult in good health and CMV-seronegative. Sequencing input: memory CD4+ T cells from blood. CDR3 loop: CASSFSPTSGTTYEQYF. CDR3 coding DNA: TGTGCCAGCAGCTTCTCCCCTACTAGCGGGACGACCTACGAGCAGTACTTC.